A single sample gave rise to the 22 T cell receptor beta chains below, sequenced in a study of read filtering for tumor transcriptome and immune sequencing. The library was built from about 0.4 ug RNA with molecular barcoded adaptors for alpha/delta and beta/gamma chains. In TCRdb, the reads were re-called with MiXCR into one record per CDR3 protein. The sample lists about 39,000 distinct CDR3 sequences; around an eighth were seen once. Sequencing input: a population of CD138-negative cells sorted from bone marrow. The receptor set was obtained from a donor at least 40 years old with multiple myeloma.

This clonotype was seen repeatedly, ten times or more. In DNA form, the CDR3 reads TGTGCCAGCAGTACGCCAGGACTAGCGGGAAGTCCTTACGAGCAGTACTTC. It translates to CASSTPGLAGSPYEQYF. The rearrangement uses TRBV12-3 or TRBV12-4 and TRBJ2-7; 12 nucleotides line up with TRBD2. CDR3 length: 17 amino acids. J lost 4 bases, V lost 5 bases, and 12 bases had no gene match.

The gene calls are TRBV7-3 and TRBJ2-3; 10 bases fit TRBD2. The CDR3 consists of 16 residues. The ends lost 2 bases at V and 5 bases at J; junction bases unmatched: 7. Germline values: CDR1 SGHTA, CDR2 FQGTGA. Written as DNA, the CDR3 is TGTGCCAGCAGCTTATCTAGCGGGAGTGAGGGAGATACGCAGTATTTT. Translation gives CASSLSSGSEGDTQYF.

This clonotype was seen many times. The chain uses TRBV2 and TRBJ2-1; D call uncertain. Trimming removed 7 bases at V and 7 bases at J, with 17 bases between. The CDR3 runs to 14 residues. The germline gives CDR1 SNHLY, CDR2 FYNNEI. In nucleotides, the CDR3 is TGTGCCAGCATAATGGGCCTCCTACGGAATGAGCAGTTCTTC. The encoded protein is CASIMGLLRNEQFF.

In regard to this clonotype: This may stem from a read error, because a much larger clone lies one nucleotide away. The gene calls are TRBV9 and TRBJ2-7, with 8 bases aligning to TRBD1. Losses at the gene ends were 3 bases for V and 6 bases for J; bases not matched to a gene: 5. This CDR3 comprises 13 residues. Germline V CDR1 and CDR2: SGDLS, YYNGEE. The CDR3: CASSARQGFEQYF. The CDR3 nucleotides are TGTGCCAGCAGCGCTCGACAGGGGTTCGAGCAGTACTTC. Supplemented by reference TRBV9 and TRBJ2-7, the full variable domain reads DSGVTQTPKHLITATGQRVTLRCSPRSGDLSVYWYQQSLDQGLQFLIQYYNGEERAKGNILERFSAQQFPDLHSELNLSSLELGDSALYFCASSARQGFEQYFGPGTRLTVT.

This chain connects TRBV29-1 to TRBJ1-5; 7 nucleotides line up with TRBD1. The CDR3 extends over 12 amino acids. Germline V CDR1 and CDR2: SQVTM, ANQGSEA. V trimming: 4 bases; J trimming: 6 bases; junction bases outside the gene matches: 3. The CDR3 nucleotides read TGCAGCGTTGGAGGGGGCGGTCAGCCCCAGCATTTT. Protein sequence: CSVGGGGQPQHF.

This clonotype has a count of ten or more. The gene calls are TRBV7-9 and TRBJ2-1, with 14 nucleotides matching TRBD2. Germline V gene lookup returns CDR1 SEHNR and CDR2 FQNEAQ (reference sequence). The CDR3 sequence is 20 residues long. The ends lost 5 bases at V and 0 bases at J; junction bases unmatched: 12. The CDR3 loop reads CASSPPRTSGGHSSYNEQFF. The DNA for the CDR3 is TGTGCCAGCAGCCCACCCCGGACTAGCGGGGGGCATAGCTCCTACAATGAGCAGTTCTTC. The entire variable domain, with the rest obtained from reference TRBV7-9 and TRBJ2-1, is as follows: DTGVSQNPRHKITKRGQNVTFRCDPISEHNRLYWYRQTLGQGPEFLTYFQNEAQLEKSRLLSDRFSAERPKGSFSTLEIQRTEQGDSAMYLCASSPPRTSGGHSSYNEQFFGPGTRLTVL.

This clonotype was counted a few times. V gene TRBV5-1 combines with J gene TRBJ2-6; 7 bases map to TRBD1. Trimming removed 4 bases from V and 4 bases from J; junction bases left unmatched: 11. CDR3 length: 17 residues. In germline, CDR1 is SGHRS, CDR2 YFSETQ. The CDR3 spells CASSLQGQTSGANVLTF. For the CDR3, the DNA is TGCGCCAGCAGCCTGCAGGGACAGACTTCGGGGGCCAACGTCCTGACTTTC.

With respect to this clonotype: This may arise from a read error, as a much more abundant clone is one base away. The chain recombines TRBV5-1 with TRBJ2-7; D ambiguous. From germline, CDR1 is SGHRS and CDR2 YFSETQ. V dropped 4 bases and J dropped 2 bases, with 16 bases sitting between them. The CDR3 is made up of 15 amino acids. The CDR3 bases are TGCGCCAGCAGCCTGGCTGACCGTAACACCTACGAGCAGTACTTC. Amino acid sequence: CASSLADRNTYEQYF.

This clonotype was counted many times. The chain uses TRBV11-2 and TRBJ2-7; D could derive from TRBD1 or TRBD2 (5 bases each). CDR3 length: 14 amino acids. V lost 1 base to trimming and J lost 1 base, with 8 bases between them. Per the germline V gene, CDR1 is SGHAT and CDR2 is FQNNGV. CDR3 sequence reads: CASSLGGRSYEQYF. The DNA of the CDR3 is TGTGCCAGCAGCTTAGGGGGGAGATCCTACGAGCAGTACTTC.

As for this clonotype: One base away lies a much larger clone, so this may be a sequencing read error. The rearrangement joins TRBV5-1 to TRBJ2-7; 7 bases are a match to TRBD1. Germline-derived CDR1 and CDR2 are SGHRS and YFSETQ. V dropped 2 bases and J dropped 6; count of bases not matched to a gene: 8. The CDR3 has 14 amino acids. The CDR3 coding sequence is TGCGCCAGCAGCTTAGACAGGGCCCCCTGCGAGCAGTACTTC. As protein: CASSLDRAPCEQYF.

This clonotype has ten or more counts. The rearrangement joins TRBV5-1 to TRBJ2-7; possibly TRBD1 for D (7 bases). Trimming removed 1 base from V and 6 bases from J, with 14 bases in between. Germline-derived CDR1 and CDR2 are SGHRS and YFSETQ. There are 14 residues in the CDR3. Here the CDR3 reads CASSLSEGAGEQYF. CDR3 DNA sequence: TGCGCCAGCAGCTTGTCGGAGGGGGCAGGCGAGCAGTACTTC.

This clonotype has ten or more counts. The genes are TRBV29-1 and TRBJ1-2; D unresolved. The CDR3 has 13 amino acids. Germline CDR1 reads SQVTM; CDR2 reads ANQGSEA. Trimming took 4 bases from V and 2 from J, leaving 11 bases between them. The CDR3 DNA follows: TGCAGCGTTGGGGTAGGGCTAAACTATGGCTACACCTTC. It yields the protein CSVGVGLNYGYTF.

Many counts were recorded for this clonotype. V gene TRBV10-3 combines with J gene TRBJ1-3; D is ambiguous. V was shortened by 1 base and J by 0 bases, with 7 bases between the two germline ends. Germline V gene lookup returns CDR1 ENHRY and CDR2 SYGVKD. CDR3 length equals 15 residues. In DNA, the CDR3 is TGTGCCATCAGTGAGTTGGGAAGCTCTGGAAACACCATATATTTT. This sequence encodes CAISELGSSGNTIYF.

This clonotype was picked up many times. This chain joins TRBV10-3 and TRBJ1-1; tentative D call: TRBD1 (5 bases). The CDR3 extends over 15 amino acids. The V gene lost 3 bases and the J gene lost 1 base, with 12 bases spanning the gap. Germline assignment: CDR1 ENHRY and CDR2 SYGVKD. Here the CDR3 reads CAISDSGSRNTEAFF. CDR3 bases: TGTGCCATCAGTGATTCAGGGTCCCGGAACACTGAAGCTTTCTTT.

In this sample, this clonotype turned up many times. This may stem from a read error, because a much larger clone lies one nucleotide away. The V call is TRBV11-2, the J call TRBJ2-1; D may match TRBD1 or TRBD2 (5 bases each). CDR1 is SGHAT and CDR2 is FQNNGV in the germline V gene. This CDR3 is built from 15 residues. The CDR3 DNA reads TGTGACAGCAGCTTAGACCGGGGCGGGTTCAATGAGCAGTTCTTC. Amino acid sequence: CDSSLDRGGFNEQFF.

This clonotype was found many times. This rearrangement joins TRBV4-1 to TRBJ2-6, with D possibly matching TRBD1 (6 bases). There are 19 residues in the CDR3. CDR1 and CDR2 (germline): MGHRA, YSYEKL. Trimming took off 2 bases at V and 4 bases at J, with 21 bases between the two ends. CDR3 in amino acids: CASSQQARGLGSGANVLTF. The CDR3, as DNA: TGCGCCAGCAGCCAACAAGCCAGGGGCTTGGGTTCCGGGGCCAACGTCCTGACTTTC.

Remarks on this clonotype: A far larger clone is off by one base, so a read error is likely. The CDR3 nucleotides are TGTGCCAGCAGCCCCCGGACAGGGGCAGGCGGGGAGCCGTTTTTT. It codes for CASSPRTGAGGEPFF. This chain joins TRBV3-2 and TRBJ2-2; TRBD1, the D gene given by the table, was not confirmed from the DNA. TRBV3-2 is a documented pseudogene. This CDR3 has 15 amino acids.

With regard to this clonotype: Being one base from a much bigger clone, this may be a read error. This chain uses TRBV7-9 with TRBJ2-3, with a possible D match to TRBD1 (5 bases). The CDR3 totals 11 residues. Germline assignment: CDR1 SEHNR and CDR2 FQNEAQ (reference sequence). The DNA for the CDR3 is TGTGCCAGCAGCATGACAGATACGCAGTTTTTT. Amino acid sequence: CASSMTDTQFF.

This clonotype was counted ten times or more. The chain links TRBV12-3 or TRBV12-4 to TRBJ2-3; 8 bases map to TRBD1. The CDR3 extends over 15 amino acids. V gave up 7 bases and J gave up 8 bases; unmatched junction bases: 14. The CDR3 nucleotides are TGTGCCAGCACCGAGGGACAGGCCCCCGGGGGTACGCAGTATTTT. It translates to CASTEGQAPGGTQYF.

This clonotype was observed many times. CDR3 DNA sequence: TGCAGTGCTAGATCCAGGACCTCCCCGGCTGAAGCTTTCTTT. It translates to CSARSRTSPAEAFF. The chain is built from TRBV20-1 and TRBJ1-1; no clear D gene. The CDR3 contains 14 residues. The V end was cut by 2 bases, the J end by 6 bases, with 16 bases between. Germline values: CDR1 DFQATT, CDR2 SNEGSKA (reference sequence).

Ten or more counts support this clonotype. The rearrangement links TRBV11-3 to TRBJ2-2; D perhaps matches TRBD1 (6 bases). The germline V and J ends were trimmed by 5 bases and 6 bases, with 16 bases remaining between them. This CDR3 comprises 15 residues. Germline lookup yields CDR1 SGHNT and CDR2 YENEEA. DNA for the CDR3: TGTGCCAGCAGCGAACAGGGTTGGAAGGCCGGGGAGCTGTTTTTT. The encoded protein is CASSEQGWKAGELFF.

This sequence joins TRBV6-6 and TRBJ1-1; 7 bases fit TRBD1. With 2 bases clipped from V and 7 bases from J, the junction kept 7 bases outside the gene matches. The CDR3 loop spans 14 amino acids. The V gene's germline CDR1 is MNHNY and CDR2 SVGAGI (reference sequence). The CDR3 sequence is CASSYRQGRGEAFF. The CDR3, as DNA: TGTGCCAGCAGTTACCGACAGGGTAGGGGTGAAGCTTTCTTT.